This is a list of T cell receptor beta chains from one sample in a study of Graves' ophthalmopathy and Graves' hyperthyroidism. TCRdb redid the calling of the multiplex PCR reads with MiXCR, one entry per CDR3 protein. The repertoire includes over a million distinct CDR3 sequences, about two fifths of them detected once, and 11% sits in the top ten. Sequencing was done on a sample of peripheral blood or thyroid tissue (not recorded which). The origin of the receptors is an adult man with Graves' hyperthyroidism. Both conserved end residues are part of each CDR3. D genes are given only for firm matches. The size entry is marked missing in some rows and otherwise reads once, few, many or a size class.

D: .; J: TRBJ1-4; size: few; V: TRBV7-9; DNA: TGTGCCAGCAGCTTAGTGGGTAGGGGGGCGCCGAATGAAAAACTGTTTTTT; CDR3: CASSLVGRGAPNEKLFF
D: .; J: TRBJ1-5; size: few; V: TRBV7-9; DNA: TGTGCCAGCAGCGCAACTACGGGGGGGGCAGGAAATCAGCCCCAGCATTTT; CDR3: CASSATTGGAGNQPQHF
D: .; J: TRBJ1-1; size: many; V: TRBV7-3; DNA: TGTGCCAGCAGCTTATCGGCCGGGAGCACTGAAGCTTTCTTT; CDR3: CASSLSAGSTEAFF
D: TRBD1; J: TRBJ2-7; size: few; V: TRBV29-1; DNA: TGCAGCGTTGAAGATCCGGGGACAGGAGCCTCCTACGAGCAGTACTTC; CDR3: CSVEDPGTGASYEQYF
D: TRBD1; J: TRBJ2-2; size: .; V: TRBV4-3; DNA: TGCGCCAGCAGCCAAATAACAGGGGGCACCGGGGAGCTGTTTTTT; CDR3: CASSQITGGTGELFF
D: .; J: TRBJ2-5; size: .; V: TRBV20-1; DNA: TGCAGTGCTAGAGATCCTATCGAAGCGACTGGGGGTCCCCAAGAGACCCAGTACTTC; CDR3: CSARDPIEATGGPQETQYF
D: .; J: TRBJ1-5; size: .; V: TRBV20-1; DNA: TGCAGTGCTATCGCTGGGGGGACAAATCAGCCCCAGCATTTT; CDR3: CSAIAGGTNQPQHF
D: .; J: TRBJ1-6; size: .; V: TRBV25-1; DNA: TGTGCCAGCAGTGTTTTACAGGCCTCAAGGCGGTGTAATTCACCCCTCCACTTT; CDR3: CASSVLQASRRCNSPLHF
D: TRBD1; J: TRBJ1-6; size: many; V: TRBV6-2/TRBV6-3; DNA: TGTGCCAGCAGCCCCTACAGGGGTTCACCCCTCCACTTT; CDR3: CASSPYRGSPLHF
D: .; J: TRBJ2-5; size: many; V: TRBV14; DNA: TGTGCCAGCAGCCAAGACTTACAATTGACCCAGTACTTC; CDR3: CASSQDLQLTQYF
D: TRBD1; J: TRBJ1-1; size: .; V: TRBV30; DNA: TGTGCCTGGAGTGCGGACAGGGCGAACACTGAAGCTTTCTTT; CDR3: CAWSADRANTEAFF
D: TRBD1; J: TRBJ2-7; size: many; V: TRBV7-9; DNA: TGTGCCAGCAGCTTAGCGGGGACAGGGAACTACGAGCAGTACTTC; CDR3: CASSLAGTGNYEQYF
D: .; J: TRBJ1-4; size: few; V: TRBV2; DNA: TGTGCCAGCCGTTTTGGATTGGCGCAGGGTAATGAAAAACTGTTTTTT; CDR3: CASRFGLAQGNEKLFF
D: .; J: TRBJ2-7; size: many; V: TRBV9; DNA: TGTGCCAGCAGCGTAGGAGGGGAGGCTGGGGAGCAGTACTTC; CDR3: CASSVGGEAGEQYF
D: .; J: TRBJ1-1; size: .; V: TRBV7-2; DNA: TGTGCCAGCAGCTTAGCGCGGAGGGGGAGGAACACTGAAGCTTTCTTT; CDR3: CASSLARRGRNTEAFF